This TCR beta chain appears in the sequencing data of a study of Graves' ophthalmopathy and Graves' hyperthyroidism. PBMCs were obtained from roughly 9.5 ml of fresh peripheral blood. This clonotype was detected many times. Germline CDR1 is SGHVS and CDR2 is FQNEAQ. This CDR3 has 15 amino acids. V lost 1 base, J lost 10 bases, and 14 bases lay in between. Amplified TCR beta CDR3 regions were obtained using RNA transcripts as template. HTBI primers were used in a first-round RT-PCR, which preceded a second-round multiplex PCR. TCRdb re-called the multiplex PCR reads with MiXCR, one entry per CDR3 protein. The profile shows about 210,000 distinct CDR3 sequences, under 30% of them singletons.

What was sequenced was peripheral blood. This TCR came from a man aged 50-60 years with Graves' ophthalmopathy. V and J are TRBV7-8 and TRBJ1-6; D possibly corresponds to TRBD1 (6 bases). CDR3 residues: CASSLDLQGNSPLHF. The CDR3 bases are TGTGCCAGCAGCTTAGATCTACAGGGTAACTCACCCCTCCACTTT.